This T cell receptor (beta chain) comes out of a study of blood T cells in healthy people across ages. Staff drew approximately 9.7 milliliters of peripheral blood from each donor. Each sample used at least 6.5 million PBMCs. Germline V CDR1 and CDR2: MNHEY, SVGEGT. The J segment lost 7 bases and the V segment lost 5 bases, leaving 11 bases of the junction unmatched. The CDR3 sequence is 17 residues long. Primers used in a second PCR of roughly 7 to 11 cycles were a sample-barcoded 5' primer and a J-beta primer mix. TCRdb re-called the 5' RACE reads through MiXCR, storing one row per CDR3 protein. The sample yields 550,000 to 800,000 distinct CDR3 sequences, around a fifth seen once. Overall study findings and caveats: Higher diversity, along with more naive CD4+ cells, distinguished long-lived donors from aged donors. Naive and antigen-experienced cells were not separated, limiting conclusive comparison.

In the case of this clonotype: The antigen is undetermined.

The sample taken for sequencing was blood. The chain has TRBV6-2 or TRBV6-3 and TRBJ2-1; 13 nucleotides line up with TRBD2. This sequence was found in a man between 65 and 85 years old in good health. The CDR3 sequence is CASSPPGLAGVRNEQFF. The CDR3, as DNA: TGTGCCAGCAGTCCCCCAGGACTAGCGGGAGTGCGGAATGAGCAGTTCTTC.